This TCR beta chain was sequenced during a study of blood T cell repertoires in COVID-19. In the study's own analysis: Using reference gene primer amplification, nucleated cell counts were estimated. The repertoire was sequenced with immunoSEQ multiplex PCR; TCRdb's copy has only in-frame clones and lacks some. The DNA was the basis for D and trimming; V, J and clone size are from that table. The table has 91,000 or so clones, approximately 87% seen once. The specimen was peripheral blood. This TCR was sampled from a human donor in a cohort sampled during active COVID-19.

The CDR3 sequence is CASRGQGYQELFF. In DNA, the CDR3 is TGTGCCAGTAGGGGACAGGGCTACCAAGAACTGTTTTTT. The rearrangement uses TRBV19 and TRBJ1-4, with 9 positions matching TRBD1. The V and J ends lost 6 bases and 12 bases, in that order; junction bases with no gene match: 8. Germline lookup yields CDR1 LNHDA and CDR2 SQIVND (reference sequence). This CDR3 contains 13 residues. The whole variable domain, filled in from reference TRBV19 and TRBJ1-4, reads DGGITQSPKYLFRKEGQNVTLSCEQNLNHDAMYWYRQDPGQGLRLIYYSQIVNDFQKGDIAEGYSVSREKKESFPLTVTSAQKNPTAFYLCASRGQGYQELFFGSGTQLSVL.